This TCR beta chain was profiled in a study of pediatric ulcerative colitis. Broader study findings: Compared with controls, ulcerative colitis showed greater blood-rectum clone sharing.

From germline, CDR1 is ENHRY and CDR2 SYGVKD. The CDR3 length is 14 residues. V lost 6 bases and J lost 5; bases outside the gene matches: 8. On this clone: Its antigen is currently unknown.

The assay was run at survey level. Each sample received Survey-level depth of up to 500,000 reads. Measured with immunoSEQ multiplex PCR; TCRdb has only the in-frame clones, and not every one. The sample lists about 22,000 clones; about three quarters were seen once. The rectum was sampled with one to two pinch biopsies at colonoscopy. The V gene is TRBV10-3, the J gene TRBJ1-1, with TRBD1 matching 8 bases. The sequence came from a boy aged 5-17 years with severe ulcerative colitis. Sequences were obtained from gut tissue. The CDR3 protein is CAIRGTGEETEAFF. The CDR3, as DNA: TGTGCCATCAGGGGGACAGGAGAGGAAACTGAAGCTTTCTTT.